A single sample is the source of the 8 T cell receptor beta chains below, sequenced in a study of beta chain features in type 1 diabetes (dated by TCRdb to between 2018 and 2020). What the research found in general, with its limitations: In all four CD4+ subsets, TCRB CDR3 length was moderately but significantly shorter in type 1 diabetes patients.

The antigens of these receptors remain unknown. To prepare the library, the immunoSEQ multiplex PCR assay was applied. The entire amount of isolated RNA was reverse transcribed using the High Capacity cDNA Reverse Transcription Kit, so the sequenced TCRB transcripts were expressed ones. In TCRdb, the immuneACCESS table is reduced to in-frame sequences with V and J assigned. These tables do not hold every clone; where another copy was compared, an unresolved V gene accounts for under half, and the others remain unexplained. The sample yields about 660,000 clones; over 12% were counted once. The ten largest clonotypes hold 0.035% to 0.045% of the sample. The sequenced sample was naive CD4+ T cells from blood. The cell subset or site label on this specimen signifies: true naive CD4+ T cells. These receptors were obtained from a man younger than 30 with type 1 diabetes.

This chain uses TRBV30 with TRBJ2-7; D unresolved. The CDR3 covers 14 residues. From germline, CDR1 is GTSNPN and CDR2 SVGIG (reference sequence). The V end lost 0 bases, the J end lost 0 bases, and 9 bases lay between the germline ends. Written as DNA, the CDR3 is TGTGCCTGGAGTGTAGGTGGGTTCTCCTACGAGCAGTACTTC. The encoded protein is CAWSVGGFSYEQYF.

The J gene is TRBJ2-3, the V gene TRBV10-3, with 9 bases lining up with TRBD1. Germline CDR1 is ENHRY and CDR2 is SYGVKD. The CDR3 covers 17 residues. V shed 3 bases and J 1 base; nucleotides not matched to a gene: 8. The CDR3 is CAISDPDRGSGTDTQYF. The CDR3 region has the DNA TGTGCCATCAGTGATCCGGACAGGGGAAGTGGCACAGATACGCAGTATTTT.

The sample holds a few counts of this clone. One end of the junction fails to match germline, which may point to a read error. The J gene is TRBJ2-5, the V gene TRBV30, with 11 nucleotides matching TRBD1. The length of the CDR3 is 13 residues. The germline gives CDR1 GTSNPN, CDR2 SVGIG (reference sequence). CDR3 in DNA: TGTGCCTGGAGTACTCTGGACAGGGGGCCCCCGCACTTC. Protein product: CAWSTLDRGPPHF.

The chain uses TRBV9 and TRBJ2-3; 8 bases align to TRBD2. The J segment lost 3 bases and the V segment lost 0 bases, leaving 3 bases of the junction unmatched. The CDR3 spans 15 residues. CDR1 and CDR2 from the germline V gene are SGDLS and YYNGEE. The CDR3 loop reads CASSVAGGHTDTQYF. The CDR3 DNA follows: TGTGCCAGCAGCGTAGCGGGGGGGCATACAGATACGCAGTATTTT.

The chain recombines TRBV6-1 with TRBJ2-1; 7 positions agree with TRBD1. The CDR3 sequence is 15 residues long. Germline-derived CDR1 and CDR2 are MNHNS and SASEGT. Trimming took 6 bases from V and 8 from J; bases not matched to a gene: 13. The CDR3 bases are TGTGCCAGCAGAGGGTTAAACAGGGGTCGCGATGAGCAGTTCTTC. This encodes CASRGLNRGRDEQFF.

This clone occurred a few times. The chain recombines TRBV7-2 with TRBJ2-5; TRBD2 aligns across 7 bases. Per the germline V gene, CDR1 is SGHTA and CDR2 is FQGNSA. The CDR3 has 14 amino acids. With V trimmed by 3 bases and J by 7 bases, 8 bases remained unmatched. DNA for the CDR3: TGTGCCAGCAGCTTGGCGGGAGTAGGCGGGACCCAGTACTTC. Protein: CASSLAGVGGTQYF.

V gene TRBV6-6 combines with J gene TRBJ2-5; possibly TRBD1 or TRBD2 for D (6 bases each). The CDR3 runs 13 residues. Germline CDR1 reads MNHNY; CDR2 reads SVGAGI (reference sequence). The V end was cut by 6 bases, the J end by 4 bases, with 12 bases between. This CDR3 is CASREGGAETQYF. The CDR3 nucleotides are TGTGCCAGCAGGGAGGGGGGTGCAGAGACCCAGTACTTC.

This chain connects TRBV29-1 to TRBJ2-1; 8 bases are a match to TRBD2. The CDR3 runs 13 residues. The germline V gene has CDR1 SQVTM and CDR2 ANQGSEA. For the CDR3, the DNA is TGCAGAGTAGCGGGACTCTCCTACAATGAGCAGTTCTTC. Translation gives CRVAGLSYNEQFF.